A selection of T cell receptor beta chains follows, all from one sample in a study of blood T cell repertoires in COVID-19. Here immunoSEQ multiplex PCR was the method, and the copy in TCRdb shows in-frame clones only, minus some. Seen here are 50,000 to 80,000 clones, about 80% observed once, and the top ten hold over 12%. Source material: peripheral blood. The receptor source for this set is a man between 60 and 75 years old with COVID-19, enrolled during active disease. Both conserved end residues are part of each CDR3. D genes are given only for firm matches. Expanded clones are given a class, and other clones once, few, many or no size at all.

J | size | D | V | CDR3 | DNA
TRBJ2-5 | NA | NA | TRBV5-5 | CASSLTRSQETQYF | TGTGCCAGCAGCTTAACGCGGTCCCAAGAGACCCAGTACTTC
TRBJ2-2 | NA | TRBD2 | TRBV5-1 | CASSLALAGEVAGELFF | TGCGCCAGCAGCTTGGCGCTAGCGGGAGAGGTCGCCGGGGAGCTGTTTTTT
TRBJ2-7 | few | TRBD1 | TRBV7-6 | CASSLAGTGMHEQYF | TGTGCCAGCAGCTTGGCGGGGACAGGGATGCACGAGCAGTACTTC
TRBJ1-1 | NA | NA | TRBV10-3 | CATRTVVAEAFF | TGTGCCACGAGGACAGTTGTCGCTGAAGCTTTCTTT
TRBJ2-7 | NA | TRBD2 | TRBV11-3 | CASSLEKDGGAGTYEQYF | TGTGCCAGCAGCTTAGAAAAGGACGGGGGAGCGGGGACCTACGAGCAGTACTTC
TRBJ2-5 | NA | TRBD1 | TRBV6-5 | CASSSDREETQYF | TGTGCCAGCAGCTCAGACAGGGAAGAGACCCAGTACTTC
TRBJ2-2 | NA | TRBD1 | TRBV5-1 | CASSLRQGLNTGELFF | TGCGCCAGCAGCCTCCGACAGGGGTTGAACACCGGGGAGCTGTTTTTT
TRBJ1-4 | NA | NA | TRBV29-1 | CSVASGNEKLFF | TGCAGCGTTGCAAGCGGTAATGAAAAACTGTTTTTT
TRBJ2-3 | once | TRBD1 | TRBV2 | CASSATGVRDTQYF | TGTGCCAGCAGTGCTACAGGGGTCCGAGATACGCAGTATTTT
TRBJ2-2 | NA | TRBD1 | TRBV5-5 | CASGQGANGELFF | TGTGCCAGCGGACAGGGGGCAAACGGGGAGCTGTTTTTT
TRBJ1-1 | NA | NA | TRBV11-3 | CASSLTRQNTEAFF | TGTGCCAGCAGCCTGACGAGGCAGAACACTGAAGCTTTCTTT
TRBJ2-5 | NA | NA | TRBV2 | CASGRPGLETQYF | TGTGCCAGCGGTCGTCCAGGGTTGGAGACCCAGTACTTC
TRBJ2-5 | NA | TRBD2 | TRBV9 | CASSPGTSEGSQETQYF | TGTGCCAGCAGCCCCGGGACTAGCGAAGGGTCCCAAGAGACCCAGTACTTC
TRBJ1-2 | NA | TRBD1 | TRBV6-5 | CASREAGGEGYTF | TGTGCCAGCAGGGAGGCAGGGGGCGAGGGCTACACCTTC
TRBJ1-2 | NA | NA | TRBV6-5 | CASSTWTANYGYTF | TGTGCCAGCAGTACGTGGACAGCCAACTATGGCTACACCTTC